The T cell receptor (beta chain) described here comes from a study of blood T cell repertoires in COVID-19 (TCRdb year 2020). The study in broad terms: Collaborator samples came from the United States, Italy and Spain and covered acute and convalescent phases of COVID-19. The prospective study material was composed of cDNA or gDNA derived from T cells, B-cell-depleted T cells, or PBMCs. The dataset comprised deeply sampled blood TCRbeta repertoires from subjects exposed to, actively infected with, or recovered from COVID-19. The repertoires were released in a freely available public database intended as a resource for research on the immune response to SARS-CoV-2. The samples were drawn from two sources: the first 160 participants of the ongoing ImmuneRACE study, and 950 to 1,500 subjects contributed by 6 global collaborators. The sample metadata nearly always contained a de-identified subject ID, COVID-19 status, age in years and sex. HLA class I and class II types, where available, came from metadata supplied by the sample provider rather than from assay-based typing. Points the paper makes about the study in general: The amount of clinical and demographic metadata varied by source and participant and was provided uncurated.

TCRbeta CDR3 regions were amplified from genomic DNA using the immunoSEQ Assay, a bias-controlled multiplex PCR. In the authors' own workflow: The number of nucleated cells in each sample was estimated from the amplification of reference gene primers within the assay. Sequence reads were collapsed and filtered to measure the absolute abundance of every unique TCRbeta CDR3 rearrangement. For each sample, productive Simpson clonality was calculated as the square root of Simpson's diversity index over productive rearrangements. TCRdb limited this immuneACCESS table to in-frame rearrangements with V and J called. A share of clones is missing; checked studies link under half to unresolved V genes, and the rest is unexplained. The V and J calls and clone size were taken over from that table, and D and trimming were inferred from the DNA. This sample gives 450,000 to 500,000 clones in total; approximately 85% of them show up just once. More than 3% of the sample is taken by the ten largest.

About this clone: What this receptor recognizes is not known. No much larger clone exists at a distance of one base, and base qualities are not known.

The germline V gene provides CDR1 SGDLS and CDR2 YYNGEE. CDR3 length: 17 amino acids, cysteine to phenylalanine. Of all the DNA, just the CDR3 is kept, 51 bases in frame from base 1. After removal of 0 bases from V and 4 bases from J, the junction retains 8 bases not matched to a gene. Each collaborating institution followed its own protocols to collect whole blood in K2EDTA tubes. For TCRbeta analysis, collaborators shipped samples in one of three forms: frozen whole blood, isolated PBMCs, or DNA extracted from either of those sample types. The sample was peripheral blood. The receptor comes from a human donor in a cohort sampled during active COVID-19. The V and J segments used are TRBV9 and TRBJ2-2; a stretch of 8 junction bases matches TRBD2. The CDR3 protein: CASSVDGGRSATGELFF. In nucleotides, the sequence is TGTGCCAGCAGCGTAGACGGCGGGAGGTCGGCCACCGGGGAGCTGTTTTTT.